Listed below are T cell receptor beta chains from one sample, sequenced in a study of T cells in Graves' hyperthyroidism and ophthalmopathy. TCRdb reprocessed the multiplex PCR reads with MiXCR, giving one entry per CDR3 protein. This table has some 350,000 distinct CDR3 sequences, approximately 25% appearing once. The sequencing input was blood. These receptors all come from a man between 50 and 59 years old with Graves' hyperthyroidism. The CDR3 runs from the conserved cysteine through the conserved F or W. Fields, in order: V gene, CDR3 protein.

V: TRBV28
CDR3: CASRGGAPSYEQYF

V: TRBV5-1
CDR3: CASSLGLDHYNEQFF

V: TRBV2
CDR3: CASSLRDRASTQYF

V: TRBV12-5
CDR3: CASGLETGGNYGYTF

V: TRBV12-3/TRBV12-4
CDR3: CASSLDLAPNTEAFF

V: TRBV2
CDR3: CASSNGQEYAYEQYF

V: TRBV5-1
CDR3: CASSLGFGNQPQHF

V: TRBV20-1
CDR3: CSAWGTGNTYEQYF

V: TRBV18
CDR3: CASSPLGTGELFF

V: TRBV3-1
CDR3: CASRPGASDTQYF

V: TRBV27
CDR3: CASSWGGDTQYF

V: TRBV7-2
CDR3: CASSKDRITGEQYF

V: TRBV7-9
CDR3: CASSSSPGADEKLFF

V: TRBV6-1
CDR3: CASSERGTSEDEQFF

V: TRBV10-3
CDR3: CASQGPQETQYF

V: TRBV9
CDR3: CASSVGGFDSPLHF

V: TRBV15
CDR3: CATSSSPGQEAFF

V: TRBV12-3/TRBV12-4
CDR3: CASSQTVGSGNTIYF